The TCR beta chain under discussion was sequenced for a study of blood T cell repertoires in COVID-19. About the study: Samples representing acute and convalescent COVID-19 were sourced from the United States, Italy and Spain. T cells, B-cell-depleted T cells, or PBMCs provided the cDNA or gDNA that served as material.

Per the original data handling: It was from reference gene primer amplification that nucleated cell counts were estimated. Measured with immunoSEQ multiplex PCR; TCRdb has only the in-frame clones, and not every one. That table furnishes V, J and clone size, whereas the DNA furnished D and trimming. The table records 130,000 or so clones, approximately 86% of them present only once. This CDR3 region has 15 residues. The germline CDR1 and CDR2 sequences are SGHRS and YFSETQ. With 1 base removed from V and 5 bases from J, the gap between germline ends came to 12 bases. The count of this clone is one. Other DNA sequences in this specimen translate into the identical CDR3.

This clonotype was sampled from a woman aged 50 to 65 who had recovered from COVID-19. The rearrangement uses TRBV5-1 and TRBJ1-4; D is perhaps TRBD1 (6 bases). The material sequenced was peripheral blood. The CDR3 spells CASSLQGPPNEKLFF. In DNA form, the CDR3 reads TGCGCCAGCAGCTTGCAGGGGCCCCCAAATGAAAAACTGTTTTTT.